This T cell receptor (beta chain) was captured by sequencing in a study of cytomegalovirus exposure and HLA in healthy donors. Trimming took off 3 bases at V and 2 bases at J, with 9 bases between the two ends. This CDR3 spans 13 amino acids. Germline V gene data show CDR1 as SGHRS and CDR2 as YFSETQ. Sequenced by immunoSEQ multiplex PCR; TCRdb stores in-frame clones only, minus some. The data contain under 200,000 clones, approximately 86% of them singletons. The TCR sequence derives from a woman under 30 in good health and CMV-seronegative. Input material: PBMCs. This rearrangement joins TRBV5-1 to TRBJ2-7; D unclear. The DNA for the CDR3 is TGCGCCAGCAGCTCTACGAATACCTACGAGCAGTACTTC. Its translation is CASSSTNTYEQYF.